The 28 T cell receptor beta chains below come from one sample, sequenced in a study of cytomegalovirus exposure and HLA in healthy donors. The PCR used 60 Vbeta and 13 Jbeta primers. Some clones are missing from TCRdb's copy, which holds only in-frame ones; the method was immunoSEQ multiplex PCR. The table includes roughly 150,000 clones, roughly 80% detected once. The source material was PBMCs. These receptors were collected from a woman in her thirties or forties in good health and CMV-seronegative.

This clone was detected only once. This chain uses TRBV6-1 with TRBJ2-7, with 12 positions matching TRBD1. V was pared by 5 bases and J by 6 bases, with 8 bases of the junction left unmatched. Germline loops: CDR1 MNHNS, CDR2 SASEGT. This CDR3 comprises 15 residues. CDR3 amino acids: CASSSPGTGGAEQYF. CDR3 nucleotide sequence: TGTGCCAGCAGTTCGCCCGGGACAGGGGGCGCCGAGCAGTACTTC.

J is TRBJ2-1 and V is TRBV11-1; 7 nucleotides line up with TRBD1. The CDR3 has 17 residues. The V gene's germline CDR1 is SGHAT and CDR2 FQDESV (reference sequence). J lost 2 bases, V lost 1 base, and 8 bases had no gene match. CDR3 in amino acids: CASSLGKGGIPYNEQFF. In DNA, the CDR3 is TGTGCCAGCAGCTTAGGTAAAGGGGGCATCCCCTACAATGAGCAGTTCTTC.

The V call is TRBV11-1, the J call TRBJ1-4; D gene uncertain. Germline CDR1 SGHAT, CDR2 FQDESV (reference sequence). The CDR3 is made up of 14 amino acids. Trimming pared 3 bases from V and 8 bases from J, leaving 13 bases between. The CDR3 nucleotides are TGTGCCAGCAGCTTCGGCGGGGATAAGGAAAAACTGTTTTTT. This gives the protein CASSFGGDKEKLFF.

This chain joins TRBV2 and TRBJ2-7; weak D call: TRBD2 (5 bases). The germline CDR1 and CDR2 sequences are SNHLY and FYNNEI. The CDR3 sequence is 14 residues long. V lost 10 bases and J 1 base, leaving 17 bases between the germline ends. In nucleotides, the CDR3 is TGTGCCACCTTACTACCCGGGAATTCCTACGAGCAGTACTTC. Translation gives CATLLPGNSYEQYF.

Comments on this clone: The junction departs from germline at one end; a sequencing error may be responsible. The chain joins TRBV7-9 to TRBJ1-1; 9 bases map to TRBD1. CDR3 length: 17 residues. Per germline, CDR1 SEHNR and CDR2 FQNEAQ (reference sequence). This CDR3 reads CSSSPSQGARGNTEAFF. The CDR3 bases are TGTTCCAGCAGCCCATCACAGGGGGCGCGGGGAAACACTGAAGCTTTCTTT.

Here the CDR3 DNA reads TGCGCCAGCAGCCCGATTAGCGGACAGGGACTGGGAGATACGCAGTATTTT. It translates to CASSPISGQGLGDTQYF. This rearrangement joins TRBV4-3 to TRBJ2-3, with TRBD1 identical over 8 bases. Germline loops: CDR1 LGHNA, CDR2 YSLEER. J lost 5 bases, V lost 4 bases, and 14 bases had no gene match. The CDR3 loop spans 17 amino acids.

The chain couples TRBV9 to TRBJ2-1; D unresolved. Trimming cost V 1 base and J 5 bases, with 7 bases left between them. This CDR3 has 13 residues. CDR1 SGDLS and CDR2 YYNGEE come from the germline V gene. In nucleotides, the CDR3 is TGTGCCAGCAGCGTATCCACTAACAATGAGCAGTTCTTC. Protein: CASSVSTNNEQFF.

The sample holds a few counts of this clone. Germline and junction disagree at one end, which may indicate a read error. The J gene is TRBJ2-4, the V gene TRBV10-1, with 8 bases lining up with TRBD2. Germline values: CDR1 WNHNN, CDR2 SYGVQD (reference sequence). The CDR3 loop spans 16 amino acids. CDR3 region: CASSGSGSPAKNSQYF. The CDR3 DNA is TGCGCCAGCAGTGGAAGCGGGAGCCCAGCCAAAAACAGTCAGTACTTC.

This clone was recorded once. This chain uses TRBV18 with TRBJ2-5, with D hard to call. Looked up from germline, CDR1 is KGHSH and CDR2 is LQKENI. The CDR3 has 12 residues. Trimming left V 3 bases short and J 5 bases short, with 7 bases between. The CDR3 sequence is CASSPERETQYF. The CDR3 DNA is TGTGCCAGCTCACCGGAGAGGGAGACCCAGTACTTC.

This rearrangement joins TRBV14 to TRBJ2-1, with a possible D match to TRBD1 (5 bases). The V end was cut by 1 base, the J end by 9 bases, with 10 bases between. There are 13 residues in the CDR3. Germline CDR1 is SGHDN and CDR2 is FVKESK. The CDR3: CASSQARVGEQFF. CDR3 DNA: TGTGCCAGCAGCCAAGCCAGGGTGGGTGAGCAGTTCTTC.

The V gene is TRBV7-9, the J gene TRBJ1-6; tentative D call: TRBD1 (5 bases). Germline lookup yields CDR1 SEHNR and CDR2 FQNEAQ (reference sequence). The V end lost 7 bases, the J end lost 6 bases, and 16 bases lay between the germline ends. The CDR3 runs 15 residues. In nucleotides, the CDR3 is TGTGCCAGCACCCGGGACGGGGGGTTTAATTCACCCCTCCACTTT. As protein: CASTRDGGFNSPLHF.

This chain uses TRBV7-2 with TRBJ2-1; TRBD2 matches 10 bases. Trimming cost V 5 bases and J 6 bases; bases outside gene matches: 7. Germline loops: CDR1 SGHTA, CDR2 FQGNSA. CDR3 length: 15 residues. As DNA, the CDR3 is TGTGCCAGCAGCCTTAGCGGGAGGAACATCAATGAGCAGTTCTTC. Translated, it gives CASSLSGRNINEQFF.

CDR3 nucleotides: TGCAGCGTTGGACTGATCACAGATACGCAGTATTTT. It encodes CSVGLITDTQYF. The chain employs TRBV29-1 and TRBJ2-3; unclear D gene. The CDR3 consists of 12 residues. Looked up from germline, CDR1 is SQVTM and CDR2 is ANQGSEA. V was cut by 4 bases and J by 2 bases, with 7 bases left in between.

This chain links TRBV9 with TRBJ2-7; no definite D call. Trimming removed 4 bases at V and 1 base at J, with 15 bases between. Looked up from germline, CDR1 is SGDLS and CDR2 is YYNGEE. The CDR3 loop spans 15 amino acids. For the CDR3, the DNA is TGTGCCAGCAGCCCAACTGGCGGAGTTTCCTACGAGCAGTACTTC. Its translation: CASSPTGGVSYEQYF.

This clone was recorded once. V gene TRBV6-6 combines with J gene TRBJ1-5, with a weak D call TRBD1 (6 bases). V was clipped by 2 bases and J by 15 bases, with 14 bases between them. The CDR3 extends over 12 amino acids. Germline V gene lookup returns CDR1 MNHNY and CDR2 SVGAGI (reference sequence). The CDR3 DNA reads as TGTGCCAGCAGTTACACCGGACAGTCACCGCATTTT. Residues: CASSYTGQSPHF.

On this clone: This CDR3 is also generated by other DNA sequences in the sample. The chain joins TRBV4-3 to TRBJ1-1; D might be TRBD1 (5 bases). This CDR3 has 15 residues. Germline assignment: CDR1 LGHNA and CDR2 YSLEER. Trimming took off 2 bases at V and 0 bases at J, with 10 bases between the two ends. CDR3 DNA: TGCGCCAGCAGCCAATCGCGACAGATGAACACTGAAGCTTTCTTT. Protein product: CASSQSRQMNTEAFF.

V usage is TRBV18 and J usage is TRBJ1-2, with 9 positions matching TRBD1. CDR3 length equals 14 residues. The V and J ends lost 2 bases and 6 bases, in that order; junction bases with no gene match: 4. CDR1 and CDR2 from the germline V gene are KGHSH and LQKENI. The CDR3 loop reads CASSPTGGAHGYTF. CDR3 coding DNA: TGTGCCAGCTCACCAACAGGGGGCGCCCATGGCTACACCTTC.

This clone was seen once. CDR3 bases: TGTGCCAGCAGCCGGGGGGGTCGGGGATTGGGCGGCTACACCTTC. Its translation: CASSRGGRGLGGYTF. The J gene is TRBJ1-2, the V gene TRBV28, with a weak D call TRBD1 (5 bases). The V and J ends lost 6 bases and 8 bases respectively, with 22 bases between them. This CDR3 has 15 residues. CDR1 is MDHEN, CDR2 SYDVKM, per germline.

CDR3 sequence: CASSISGIGYEQYF. The CDR3 DNA is TGTGCCAGTAGTATATCGGGGATCGGCTACGAGCAGTACTTC. The chain employs TRBV19 and TRBJ2-7; tentative D call: TRBD2 (5 bases). The CDR3 is 14 residues long. Trimming pared 2 bases from V and 3 bases from J, leaving 11 bases between. The germline CDR1 and CDR2 sequences are LNHDA and SQIVND (reference sequence).

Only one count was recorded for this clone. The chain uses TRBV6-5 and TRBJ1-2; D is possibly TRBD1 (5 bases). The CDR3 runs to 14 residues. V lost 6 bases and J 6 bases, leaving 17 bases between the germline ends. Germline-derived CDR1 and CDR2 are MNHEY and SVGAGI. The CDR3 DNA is TGTGCCAGCAGGGGGGGGAGGGGAATCCATGGCTACACCTTC. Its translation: CASRGGRGIHGYTF.

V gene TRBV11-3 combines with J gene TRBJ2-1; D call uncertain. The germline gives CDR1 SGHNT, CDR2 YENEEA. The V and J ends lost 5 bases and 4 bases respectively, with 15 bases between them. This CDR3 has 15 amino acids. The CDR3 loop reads CASSPPTTIYNEQFF. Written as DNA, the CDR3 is TGTGCCAGCAGCCCTCCCACCACTATATACAATGAGCAGTTCTTC.

CDR3 loop: CASTTAGRGGTGELFF. The CDR3 region has the DNA TGTGCCAGCACAACGGCGGGGAGGGGCGGCACCGGGGAGCTGTTTTTT. J is TRBJ2-2 and V is TRBV28; 7 positions match TRBD2. The V gene end was trimmed by 7 bases and the J gene end by 4 bases; junction bases not matched to a gene: 12. This CDR3 contains 16 residues. The V gene's germline CDR1 is MDHEN and CDR2 SYDVKM.

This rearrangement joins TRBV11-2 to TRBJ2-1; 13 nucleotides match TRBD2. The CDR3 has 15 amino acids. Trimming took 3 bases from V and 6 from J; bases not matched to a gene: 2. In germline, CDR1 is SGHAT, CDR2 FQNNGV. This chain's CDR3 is CASSFTSGGANEQFF. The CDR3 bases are TGTGCCAGCAGCTTCACTAGCGGGGGGGCCAATGAGCAGTTCTTC.

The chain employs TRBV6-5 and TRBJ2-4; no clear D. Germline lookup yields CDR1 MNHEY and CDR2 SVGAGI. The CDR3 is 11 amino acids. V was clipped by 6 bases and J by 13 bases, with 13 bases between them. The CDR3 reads CASRSDGGQYF. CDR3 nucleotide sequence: TGTGCCAGCAGGTCAGATGGCGGCCAGTACTTC.

The CDR3 loop is CASPPTPGYTF. CDR3 nucleotides: TGTGCCAGCCCCCCGACCCCAGGGTACACCTTC. J is TRBJ1-2 and V is TRBV27; possibly TRBD1 for D (5 bases). V shed 8 bases and J shed 11 bases, with 15 bases lying between them. This CDR3 has 11 amino acids. CDR1 and CDR2 from the germline V gene are MNHEY and SMNVEV (reference sequence).

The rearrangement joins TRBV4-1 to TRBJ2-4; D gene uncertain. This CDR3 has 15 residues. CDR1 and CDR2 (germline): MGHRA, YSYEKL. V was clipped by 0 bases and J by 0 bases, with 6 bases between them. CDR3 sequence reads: CASSQDPLAKNIQYF. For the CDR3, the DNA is TGCGCCAGCAGCCAAGATCCACTAGCCAAAAACATTCAGTACTTC.

CDR3 sequence (DNA): TGTGCCAGCAGCTCTTCAGGGGGCGCGGTCTATGGCTACACCTTC. Its translation is CASSSSGGAVYGYTF. This rearrangement joins TRBV7-8 to TRBJ1-2, with TRBD1 matching 8 bases. CDR1 is SGHVS, CDR2 FQNEAQ, per germline. The ends lost 4 bases at V and 4 bases at J; junction bases unmatched: 8. This CDR3 region has 15 residues.

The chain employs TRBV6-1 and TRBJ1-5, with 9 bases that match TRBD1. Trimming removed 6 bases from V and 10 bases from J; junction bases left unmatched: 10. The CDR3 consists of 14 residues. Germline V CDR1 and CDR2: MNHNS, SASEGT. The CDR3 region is CASRVEGQGGPQHF. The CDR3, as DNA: TGTGCCAGCAGAGTGGAGGGACAGGGAGGCCCCCAGCATTTT.